What follows is one T cell receptor beta chain and its context. Antigen specificity is unknown. Germline CDR1 and CDR2: LNHNV and YYDKDF (reference sequence). The CDR3 totals 15 residues. Trimming took off 0 bases at V and 2 bases at J, with 10 bases between the two ends. This record belongs to a study of shared clonotypes between healthy human individuals. Sequencing used immunoSEQ multiplex PCR; TCRdb keeps in-frame clones, though not all of them. The sample carries roughly 1 million clones, around 74% recorded once. Study findings and constraints: The study found about 5% of naive CD4 clonotypes shared across several donors.

Material for sequencing was memory CD4+ T cells sorted from blood. Subset meaning: CD45RA-negative fraction. This chain connects TRBV15 to TRBJ2-5; D uncertain. This TCR was sampled from a young man in good health. The CDR3 region is CATSRDQQLQETQYF. Written as DNA, the CDR3 is TGTGCCACCAGCAGAGATCAACAGCTTCAAGAGACCCAGTACTTC.